These 30 T cell receptor beta chains came from one sample sequenced in a study of CD8+ T cells in alopecia areata. Regarding treatment: oral pan-JAK inhibitor, 5-10 mg twice daily. Isolated RNA was reverse transcribed into cDNA used as the sequencing template. Generated by immunoSEQ multiplex PCR, the TCRdb table keeps only in-frame clones and is missing some. The table has 210,000 or so clones, approximately 72% seen once. The sample consisted of CD4+ T cells sorted from blood, taken at approximately week 45, from a patient treated with tofacitinib. Receptor source: a human donor with alopecia areata.

The CDR3 loop reads CASSVRTQGGGTYEQYF. CDR3 DNA sequence: TGTGCCAGCAGTGTCCGCACTCAGGGAGGGGGGACCTACGAGCAGTACTTC. This sequence joins TRBV6-1 and TRBJ2-7; TRBD2 might be the D (7 bases). The CDR3 covers 17 residues. Germline CDR1 reads MNHNS; CDR2 reads SASEGT. V was pared by 4 bases and J by 2 bases, with 21 bases between.

The V and J genes are TRBV29-1 and TRBJ1-4; D call uncertain. Trimming took 5 bases from V and 5 from J, leaving 9 bases between them. The CDR3 is made up of 12 amino acids. Germline CDR1 and CDR2: SQVTM and ANQGSEA. This CDR3 reads CSVRESNEKLFF. In DNA form, the CDR3 reads TGCAGCGTTAGGGAGAGCAATGAAAAACTGTTTTTT. Combining the CDR3 with reference TRBV29-1 and TRBJ1-4 gives the whole variable domain SAVISQKPSRDICQRGTSLTIQCQVDSQVTMMFWYRQQPGQSLTLIATANQGSEATYESGFVIDKFPISRPNLTFSTLTVSNMSPEDSSIYLCSVRESNEKLFFGSGTQLSVL.

A few counts support this clone. The V gene is TRBV30, the J gene TRBJ2-4, with 11 bases aligning to TRBD1. Germline V gives CDR1 GTSNPN, CDR2 SVGIG (reference sequence). This CDR3 contains 15 residues. V shed 1 base, J shed 7 bases, and the junction held 6 bases outside the gene matches. CDR3 nucleotides: TGTGCCTGGAGTGCCCGGGACAGGGGGTTGAACATTCAGTACTTC. Its translation is CAWSARDRGLNIQYF.

CDR3 sequence: CASSMGLLYGYTF. CDR3 nucleotides: TGTGCCAGCAGTATGGGACTACTCTATGGCTACACCTTC. J is TRBJ1-2 and V is TRBV2; tentative D call: TRBD1 (5 bases). The V end lost 5 bases, the J end lost 4 bases, and 11 bases lay between the germline ends. CDR1 and CDR2 (germline): SNHLY, FYNNEI. CDR3 length equals 13 residues.

In DNA, the CDR3 is TGTGCCAGCAGCCCTCAGCATGAGCAGTTCTTC. Translating gives CASSPQHEQFF. This rearrangement joins TRBV7-2 to TRBJ2-1, with D unclear. V was shortened by 5 bases and J by 8 bases, with 7 bases between the two germline ends. This CDR3 is 11 amino acids long. In germline, CDR1 is SGHTA, CDR2 FQGNSA. The entire variable domain, with the rest obtained from reference TRBV7-2 and TRBJ2-1, is as follows: GAGVSQSPSNKVTEKGKDVELRCDPISGHTALYWYRQSLGQGLEFLIYFQGNSAPDKSGLPSDRFSAERTGGSVSTLTIQRTQQEDSAVYLCASSPQHEQFFGPGTRLTVL.

This sequence joins TRBV29-1 and TRBJ2-1; a weak D match, TRBD1 (5 bases). The CDR3 runs to 12 residues. Looked up from germline, CDR1 is SQVTM and CDR2 is ANQGSEA. V was shortened by 2 bases and J by 7 bases, with 9 bases between the two germline ends. CDR3 in DNA: TGCAGCGTTGAACAGGGTGGAAATGAGCAGTTCTTC. This codes for CSVEQGGNEQFF.

V is TRBV7-2 and J is TRBJ1-1; D is uncertain. The CDR3 consists of 13 residues. The germline CDR1 and CDR2 sequences are SGHTA and FQGNSA. V was clipped by 5 bases and J by 1 base, with 8 bases between them. The CDR3 coding sequence is TGTGCCAGCAGCCGTCAGCGGAACACTGAAGCTTTCTTT. It encodes CASSRQRNTEAFF. Filled out from reference TRBV7-2 and TRBJ1-1, the complete variable domain reads GAGVSQSPSNKVTEKGKDVELRCDPISGHTALYWYRQSLGQGLEFLIYFQGNSAPDKSGLPSDRFSAERTGGSVSTLTIQRTQQEDSAVYLCASSRQRNTEAFFGQGTRLTVV.

This chain joins TRBV5-4 and TRBJ1-2; D remains unclear. The CDR3 length is 13 residues. V dropped 0 bases and J dropped 6 bases, with 9 bases sitting between them. The germline gives CDR1 SGHNT, CDR2 YYREEE (reference sequence). As DNA, the CDR3 is TGTGCCAGCAGCTTGGGCAAAAGGAATGGCTACACCTTC. Its protein is CASSLGKRNGYTF.

In this sample, this clone turned up a few times. The rearrangement uses TRBV30 and TRBJ2-4; D uncertain. V shed 3 bases and J shed 5 bases, with 14 bases lying between them. CDR3 size: 14 residues. The V gene's germline CDR1 is GTSNPN and CDR2 SVGIG (reference sequence). The CDR3 here is CAWRPRNNENIQYF. DNA of the CDR3: TGTGCCTGGAGACCCAGAAATAATGAAAACATTCAGTACTTC.

V and J are TRBV5-1 and TRBJ2-2; perhaps TRBD1 as D (5 bases). Trimming removed 2 bases from V and 4 bases from J, with 9 bases in between. There are 14 residues in the CDR3. CDR1 SGHRS and CDR2 YFSETQ come from the germline V gene. Here the CDR3 DNA reads TGCGCCAGCAGCTTACGACAGAGCACCGGGGAGCTGTTTTTT. Encoded protein: CASSLRQSTGELFF. Filled out from reference TRBV5-1 and TRBJ2-2, the complete variable domain reads KAGVTQTPRYLIKTRGQQVTLSCSPISGHRSVSWYQQTPGQGLQFLFEYFSETQRNKGNFPGRFSGRQFSNSRSEMNVSTLELGDSALYLCASSLRQSTGELFFGEGSRLTVL.

This sequence joins TRBV11-2 and TRBJ2-1; D remains ambiguous. The CDR3 totals 13 residues. Germline V CDR1 and CDR2: SGHAT, FQNNGV. Trimming stripped 1 base from V and 9 bases from J, with 10 bases between. The CDR3: CASSLVDGSEQFF. For the CDR3, the DNA is TGTGCCAGCAGCTTAGTAGATGGTAGTGAGCAGTTCTTC.

The V and J genes are TRBV29-1 and TRBJ2-3; 8 bases fit TRBD1. The J segment lost 10 bases and the V segment lost 6 bases, leaving 9 bases of the junction unmatched. Per the germline V gene, CDR1 is SQVTM and CDR2 is ANQGSEA. The CDR3 is 12 residues long. The CDR3 here is CSVTTGQGAQYF. The CDR3 DNA reads as TGCAGCGTCACAACAGGACAGGGAGCGCAGTATTTT.

The chain employs TRBV7-9 and TRBJ2-4; D uncertain. The CDR3 consists of 14 residues. The V end lost 2 bases, the J end lost 8 bases, and 13 bases lay between the germline ends. The germline V gene has CDR1 SEHNR and CDR2 FQNEAQ (reference sequence). Here the CDR3 DNA reads TGTGCCAGCAGCTTAAGGACCCTTGGGGACATTCAGTACTTC. Translated, it gives CASSLRTLGDIQYF.

The gene calls are TRBV30 and TRBJ1-5; D remains ambiguous. The V gene lost 0 bases and the J gene lost 2 bases, with 11 bases spanning the gap. This CDR3 is 15 amino acids long. The germline V gene has CDR1 GTSNPN and CDR2 SVGIG (reference sequence). The CDR3 nucleotides are TGTGCCTGGAGTGTTCGGGGTAGAGGCAATCAGCCCCAGCATTTT. Its protein is CAWSVRGRGNQPQHF.

This rearrangement joins TRBV9 to TRBJ1-2; 7 bases match TRBD1. The germline V gene encodes CDR1 SGDLS and CDR2 YYNGEE. The ends lost 5 bases at V and 2 bases at J; junction bases unmatched: 6. There are 14 residues in the CDR3. CDR3: CASSPEGQNYGYTF. DNA for the CDR3: TGTGCCAGCAGTCCGGAGGGACAGAACTATGGCTACACCTTC.

The chain uses TRBV7-2 and TRBJ2-2; D tentatively fits TRBD1 or TRBD2 (7 bases each). This CDR3 is built from 14 residues. V was trimmed by 8 bases and J by 5 bases, leaving 15 bases between them. Per the germline V gene, CDR1 is SGHTA and CDR2 is FQGNSA. CDR3 sequence reads: CASRSQGGTGELFF. In DNA, the CDR3 is TGTGCCAGCCGATCCCAGGGGGGGACCGGGGAGCTGTTTTTT.

The V and J genes are TRBV30 and TRBJ2-4, with TRBD2 matching 9 bases. Germline V gives CDR1 GTSNPN, CDR2 SVGIG (reference sequence). Trimming removed 2 bases from V and 6 bases from J; junction bases left unmatched: 5. This CDR3 spans 14 amino acids. CDR3 sequence: CAWSPSGDLNIQYF. For the CDR3, the DNA is TGTGCCTGGAGTCCTAGCGGGGACTTAAACATTCAGTACTTC.

Concerning this clone itself: Different DNA sequences within this sample yield the same CDR3. The chain is built from TRBV18 and TRBJ1-5, with unresolved D. Germline V gives CDR1 KGHSH, CDR2 LQKENI. The CDR3 runs to 13 residues. V was clipped by 3 bases and J by 1 base, with 4 bases between them. The DNA for the CDR3 is TGTGCCAGCTCACCTGGCAGCAATCAGCCCCAGCATTTT. Amino acid sequence: CASSPGSNQPQHF.

V gene TRBV7-9 combines with J gene TRBJ1-2, with 8 bases aligning to TRBD1. The CDR3 spans 13 residues. Germline V gene data show CDR1 as SEHNR and CDR2 as FQNEAQ (reference sequence). The J segment lost 7 bases and the V segment lost 7 bases, leaving 8 bases of the junction unmatched. The CDR3 nucleotides read TGTGCCAGCACCCTACAGGGGGAGTCTGGCTACACCTTC. This encodes CASTLQGESGYTF.

This CDR3 reads CSVNGRMADTQYF. The CDR3 nucleotides are TGCAGCGTTAACGGGCGAATGGCAGATACGCAGTATTTT. The V and J genes are TRBV29-1 and TRBJ2-3, with D unresolved. Germline V CDR1 and CDR2: SQVTM, ANQGSEA. The germline V and J ends were trimmed by 5 bases and 4 bases, with 13 bases remaining between them. The CDR3 runs 13 residues.

This clone was recorded a few times. The chain is built from TRBV5-1 and TRBJ1-1; perhaps TRBD1 as D (6 bases). The CDR3 totals 12 residues. V lost 2 bases, J lost 7 bases, and 9 bases lay in between. The germline V gene has CDR1 SGHRS and CDR2 YFSETQ. The chain's CDR3 is CASSFTGLEAFF. In DNA form, the CDR3 reads TGCGCCAGCAGCTTCACAGGGCTTGAAGCTTTCTTT.

J is TRBJ1-4 and V is TRBV6-5; 7 bases line up with TRBD1. The junction had 11 bases not matched to a gene; V was cut back by 5 bases and J by 8 bases. The germline V gene encodes CDR1 MNHEY and CDR2 SVGAGI. The length of the CDR3 is 15 residues. The CDR3 spells CASSRATGSGEKLFF. Written as DNA, the CDR3 is TGTGCCAGCAGTAGAGCGACAGGGAGTGGGGAAAAACTGTTTTTT.

The chain employs TRBV6-5 and TRBJ2-1; TRBD2 matches at 13 bases. CDR1 MNHEY and CDR2 SVGAGI come from the germline V gene. The CDR3 sequence is 15 residues long. The V and J ends lost 4 bases and 6 bases, in that order; junction bases with no gene match: 3. The CDR3, as DNA: TGTGCCAGCAGTTCTTGGACTAGCGGGGGCAATGAGCAGTTCTTC. Its translation is CASSSWTSGGNEQFF.

The gene calls are TRBV29-1 and TRBJ1-2; D is uncertain. Germline CDR1 and CDR2: SQVTM and ANQGSEA. V lost 4 bases and J 8 bases, leaving 14 bases between the germline ends. The CDR3 spans 12 residues. The CDR3 DNA sequence: TGCAGCGTTGGGTCAGGATTAGAGGGCTACACCTTC. This codes for CSVGSGLEGYTF.

The sample holds a few counts of this clone. CDR3 loop: CASSPLREQFF. In DNA form, the CDR3 reads TGTGCCAGCAGCCCCCTTAGGGAGCAGTTCTTC. This sequence joins TRBV7-2 and TRBJ2-1; D remains unclear. Deletions cut 5 bases from V and 10 bases from J, with 9 bases between. This CDR3 spans 11 amino acids. Germline CDR1 is SGHTA and CDR2 is FQGNSA.

The gene calls are TRBV9 and TRBJ2-7, with D possibly matching TRBD2 (6 bases). This CDR3 contains 14 residues. Germline loops: CDR1 SGDLS, CDR2 YYNGEE. V was clipped by 4 bases and J by 2 bases, with 13 bases between them. This chain's CDR3 is CASSSRDFPYEQYF. The CDR3 nucleotides read TGTGCCAGCAGCTCTCGGGACTTCCCCTACGAGCAGTACTTC.

This clone has just a few counts. The DNA for the CDR3 is TGTGCCACCCGAAATACCGATTCACCCCTCCACTTT. Its protein is CATRNTDSPLHF. The chain recombines TRBV27 with TRBJ1-6; unclear D gene. Trimming shortened V by 10 bases and J by 8 bases, and 12 bases separated the two germline ends. CDR3 size: 12 residues. The germline V gene encodes CDR1 MNHEY and CDR2 SMNVEV (reference sequence).

The chain links TRBV28 to TRBJ1-2; D possibly corresponds to TRBD1 (5 bases). Trimming cost V 4 bases and J 7 bases, with 10 bases left between them. Germline V gene sequence: CDR1 MDHEN, CDR2 SYDVKM. CDR3 length: 12 amino acids. The CDR3 DNA is TGTGCCAGCAGTTCGGGACTCTTTGGCTACACCTTC. Residues: CASSSGLFGYTF.

DNA of the CDR3: TGCGCCAGCAGCCAAGAAGAGGGCAGGAACACTGAAGCTTTCTTT. This encodes CASSQEEGRNTEAFF. The chain carries TRBV4-3 and TRBJ1-1; no firm D call. Trimming stripped 0 bases from V and 1 base from J, with 9 bases between. CDR3 size: 15 residues. From germline, CDR1 is LGHNA and CDR2 YSLEER.

This clone was counted only a few times. This chain links TRBV7-2 with TRBJ2-7, with unresolved D. Looked up from germline, CDR1 is SGHTA and CDR2 is FQGNSA. Trimming removed 1 base from V and 3 bases from J, with 7 bases in between. This CDR3 has 13 residues. CDR3 sequence reads: CASSLDLFYEQYF. The CDR3 DNA reads TGTGCCAGCAGCTTAGACCTGTTCTACGAGCAGTACTTC.